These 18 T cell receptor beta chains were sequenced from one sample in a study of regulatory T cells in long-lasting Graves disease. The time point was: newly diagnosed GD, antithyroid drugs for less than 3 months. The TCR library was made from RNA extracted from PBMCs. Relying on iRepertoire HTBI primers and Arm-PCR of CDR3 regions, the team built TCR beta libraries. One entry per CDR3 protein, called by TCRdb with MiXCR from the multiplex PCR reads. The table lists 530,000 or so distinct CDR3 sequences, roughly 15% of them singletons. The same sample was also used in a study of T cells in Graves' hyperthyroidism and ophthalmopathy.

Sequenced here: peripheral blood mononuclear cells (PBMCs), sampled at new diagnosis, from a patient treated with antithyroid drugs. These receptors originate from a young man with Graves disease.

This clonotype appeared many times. The CDR3 is CASSLGRPNQPQHF. The CDR3 nucleotides read TGTGCCAGCAGTTTAGGCCGCCCCAATCAGCCCCAGCATTTT. The chain joins TRBV12-3 or TRBV12-4 to TRBJ1-5; D not resolved. V was shortened by 1 base and J by 3 bases, with 7 bases between the two germline ends. The CDR3 runs 14 residues.

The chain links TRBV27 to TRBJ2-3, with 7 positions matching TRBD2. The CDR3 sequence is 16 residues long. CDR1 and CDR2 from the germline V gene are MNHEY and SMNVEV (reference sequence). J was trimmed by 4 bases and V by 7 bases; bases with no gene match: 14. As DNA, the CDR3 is TGTGCCAGCAATGAGGCGGGAGTGATCGGAGCAGATACGCAGTATTTT. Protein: CASNEAGVIGADTQYF.

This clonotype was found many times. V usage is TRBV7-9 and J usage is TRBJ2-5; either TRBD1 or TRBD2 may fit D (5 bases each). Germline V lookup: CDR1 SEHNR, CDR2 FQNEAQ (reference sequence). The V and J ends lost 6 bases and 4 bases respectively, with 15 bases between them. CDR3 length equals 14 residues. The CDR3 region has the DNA TGTGCCAGCAGTTTTTCCCAGGGACCAGAGACCCAGTACTTC. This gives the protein CASSFSQGPETQYF.

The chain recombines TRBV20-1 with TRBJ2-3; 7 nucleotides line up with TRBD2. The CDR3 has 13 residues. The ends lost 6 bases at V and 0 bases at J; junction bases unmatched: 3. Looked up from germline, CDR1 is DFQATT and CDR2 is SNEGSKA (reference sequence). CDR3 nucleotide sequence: TGCAGTGCCCCGACTAGCAGCACAGATACGCAGTATTTT. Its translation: CSAPTSSTDTQYF.

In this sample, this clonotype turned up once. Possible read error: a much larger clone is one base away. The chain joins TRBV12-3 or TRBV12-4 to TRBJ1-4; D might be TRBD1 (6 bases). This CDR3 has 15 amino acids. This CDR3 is CASSLAPGDNEELFF. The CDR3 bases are TGTGCCAGCAGTTTAGCGCCCGGGGACAATGAAGAACTGTTTTTT.

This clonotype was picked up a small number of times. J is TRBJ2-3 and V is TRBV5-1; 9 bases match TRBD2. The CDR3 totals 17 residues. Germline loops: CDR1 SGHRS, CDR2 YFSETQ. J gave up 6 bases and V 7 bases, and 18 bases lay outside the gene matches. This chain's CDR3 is CASAQTAGGPVVDTQYF. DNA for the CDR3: TGCGCCAGCGCGCAAACCGCGGGAGGGCCGGTAGTGGATACGCAGTATTTT. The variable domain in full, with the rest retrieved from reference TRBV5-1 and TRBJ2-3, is KAGVTQTPRYLIKTRGQQVTLSCSPISGHRSVSWYQQTPGQGLQFLFEYFSETQRNKGNFPGRFSGRQFSNSRSEMNVSTLELGDSALYLCASAQTAGGPVVDTQYFGPGTRLTVL.

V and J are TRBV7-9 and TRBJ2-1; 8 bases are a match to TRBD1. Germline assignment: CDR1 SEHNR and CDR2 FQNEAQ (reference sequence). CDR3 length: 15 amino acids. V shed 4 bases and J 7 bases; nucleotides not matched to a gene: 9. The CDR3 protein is CASSWTGSSHNEQFF. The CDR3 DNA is TGTGCCAGCAGCTGGACAGGGTCTTCCCATAATGAGCAGTTCTTC. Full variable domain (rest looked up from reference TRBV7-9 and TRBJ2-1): DTGVSQNPRHKITKRGQNVTFRCDPISEHNRLYWYRQTLGQGPEFLTYFQNEAQLEKSRLLSDRFSAERPKGSFSTLEIQRTEQGDSAMYLCASSWTGSSHNEQFFGPGTRLTVL.

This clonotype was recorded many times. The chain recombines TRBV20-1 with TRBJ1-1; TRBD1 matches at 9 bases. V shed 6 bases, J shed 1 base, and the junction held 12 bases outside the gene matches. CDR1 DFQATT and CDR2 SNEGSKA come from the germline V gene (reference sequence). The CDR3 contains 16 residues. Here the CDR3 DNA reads TGCAGTGCGCCAGGGACAGGGCCCTATCGGAACACTGAAGCTTTCTTT. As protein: CSAPGTGPYRNTEAFF.

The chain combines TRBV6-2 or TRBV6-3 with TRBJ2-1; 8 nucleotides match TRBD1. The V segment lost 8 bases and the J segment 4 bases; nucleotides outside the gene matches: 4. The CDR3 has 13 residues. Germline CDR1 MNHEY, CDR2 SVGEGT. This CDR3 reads CASGDRTYNEQFF. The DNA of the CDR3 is TGTGCCAGCGGGGACAGGACATACAATGAGCAGTTCTTC.

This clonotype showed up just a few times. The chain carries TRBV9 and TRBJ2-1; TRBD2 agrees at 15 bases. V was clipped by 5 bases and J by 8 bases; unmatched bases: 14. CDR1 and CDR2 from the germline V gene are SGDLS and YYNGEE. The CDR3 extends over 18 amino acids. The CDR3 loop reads CASSRGGTGLAGGDEQFF. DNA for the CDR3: TGTGCCAGCAGTAGGGGGGGGACGGGACTAGCGGGAGGCGATGAGCAGTTCTTC.

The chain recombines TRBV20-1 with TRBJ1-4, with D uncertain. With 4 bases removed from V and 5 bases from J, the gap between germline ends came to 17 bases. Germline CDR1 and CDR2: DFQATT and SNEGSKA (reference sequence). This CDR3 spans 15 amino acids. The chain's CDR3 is CSANSLRILNEKLFF. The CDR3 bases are TGCAGTGCTAATTCCCTTCGGATACTAAATGAAAAACTGTTTTTT.

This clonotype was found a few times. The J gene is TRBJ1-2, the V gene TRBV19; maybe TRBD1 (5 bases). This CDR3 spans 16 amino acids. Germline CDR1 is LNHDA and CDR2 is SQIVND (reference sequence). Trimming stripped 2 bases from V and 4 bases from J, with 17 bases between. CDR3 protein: CASSIYVRDSFYGYTF. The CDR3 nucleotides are TGTGCCAGTAGTATATACGTCCGGGACTCCTTCTATGGCTACACCTTC.

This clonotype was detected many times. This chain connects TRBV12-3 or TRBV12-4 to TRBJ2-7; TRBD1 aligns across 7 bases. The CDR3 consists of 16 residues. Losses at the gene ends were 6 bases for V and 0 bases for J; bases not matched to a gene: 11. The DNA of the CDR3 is TGTGCCAGCAGCCCGACTCGGACAGGTAGCTCCTACGAGCAGTACTTC. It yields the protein CASSPTRTGSSYEQYF.

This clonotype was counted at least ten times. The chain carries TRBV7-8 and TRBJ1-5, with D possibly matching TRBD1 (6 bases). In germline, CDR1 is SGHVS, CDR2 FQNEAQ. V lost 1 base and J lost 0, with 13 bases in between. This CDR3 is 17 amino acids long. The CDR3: CASSLGRGGNSNQPQHF. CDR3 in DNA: TGTGCCAGCAGCTTAGGCAGGGGTGGGAATAGCAATCAGCCCCAGCATTTT.

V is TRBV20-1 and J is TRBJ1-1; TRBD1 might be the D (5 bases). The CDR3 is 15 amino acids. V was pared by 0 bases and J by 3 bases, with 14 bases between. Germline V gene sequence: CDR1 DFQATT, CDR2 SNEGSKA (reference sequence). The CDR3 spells CSARDLVRADTEAFF. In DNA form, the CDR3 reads TGCAGTGCTAGAGATCTGGTCAGGGCAGACACTGAAGCTTTCTTT.

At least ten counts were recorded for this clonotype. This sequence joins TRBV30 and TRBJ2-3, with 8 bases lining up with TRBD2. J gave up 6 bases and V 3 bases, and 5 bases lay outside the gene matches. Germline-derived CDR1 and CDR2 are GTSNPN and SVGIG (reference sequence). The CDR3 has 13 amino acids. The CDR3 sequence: CAWRSGGRDTQYF. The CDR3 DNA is TGTGCCTGGAGAAGCGGGGGTCGGGATACGCAGTATTTT.

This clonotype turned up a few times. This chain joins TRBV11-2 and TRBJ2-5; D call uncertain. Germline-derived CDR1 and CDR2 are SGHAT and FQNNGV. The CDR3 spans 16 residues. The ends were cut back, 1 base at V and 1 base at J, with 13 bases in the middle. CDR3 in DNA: TGTGCCAGCAGCTTAGTTCAGCGTCCAATCCAAGAGACCCAGTACTTC. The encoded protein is CASSLVQRPIQETQYF.

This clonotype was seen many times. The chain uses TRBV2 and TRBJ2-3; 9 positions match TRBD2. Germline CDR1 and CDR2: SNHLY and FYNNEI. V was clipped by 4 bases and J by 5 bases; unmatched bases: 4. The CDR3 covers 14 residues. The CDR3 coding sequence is TGTGCCAGCAGTGGGCTAGCGGGACGAGATACGCAGTATTTT. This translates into CASSGLAGRDTQYF.